This TCR beta chain was retrieved from a study of T cell responses to AZD1222 COVID-19 vaccine. Study-level points and caveats: Donors skewed white British and female; clonal diversity was possibly underestimated. Baseline seropositivity characterized only a handful of AZD1222 recipients.

Sequencing was performed with immunoSEQ multiplex PCR; in TCRdb, only in-frame clones are kept and a portion is missing. Altogether about 140,000 clones are present, roughly 88% being singletons, with the ten largest covering about 5.9%. The CDR3 length is 14 residues. CDR1 is MNHNY, CDR2 SVGAGI, per germline (reference sequence). V dropped 5 bases and J dropped 4 bases, with 12 bases sitting between them. Pooling was applied to second doses at about 4 or about 12 weeks. In regard to this clone: Its target is unknown.

This rearrangement joins TRBV6-6 to TRBJ1-5; D is ambiguous. The sequence came from an adult who received the AZD1222 COVID-19 vaccine. The material was peripheral blood, obtained 28 days after the second AZD1222 dose. This CDR3 reads CASSRQTFNQPQHF. CDR3 DNA: TGTGCCAGCAGTAGACAAACTTTTAATCAGCCCCAGCATTTT.